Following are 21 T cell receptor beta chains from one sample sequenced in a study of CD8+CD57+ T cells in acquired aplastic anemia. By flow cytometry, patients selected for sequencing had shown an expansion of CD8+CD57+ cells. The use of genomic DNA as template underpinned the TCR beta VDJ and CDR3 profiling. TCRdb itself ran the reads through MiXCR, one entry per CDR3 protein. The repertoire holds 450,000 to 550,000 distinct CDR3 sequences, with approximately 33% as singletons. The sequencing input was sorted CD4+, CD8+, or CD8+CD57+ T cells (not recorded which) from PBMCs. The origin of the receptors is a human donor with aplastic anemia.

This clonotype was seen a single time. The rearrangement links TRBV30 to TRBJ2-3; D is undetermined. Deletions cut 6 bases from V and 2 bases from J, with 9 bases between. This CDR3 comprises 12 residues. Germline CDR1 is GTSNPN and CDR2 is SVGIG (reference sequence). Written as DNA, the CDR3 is TGTGCCTGCGAACCTATCACAGATACGCAGTATTTT. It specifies CACEPITDTQYF.

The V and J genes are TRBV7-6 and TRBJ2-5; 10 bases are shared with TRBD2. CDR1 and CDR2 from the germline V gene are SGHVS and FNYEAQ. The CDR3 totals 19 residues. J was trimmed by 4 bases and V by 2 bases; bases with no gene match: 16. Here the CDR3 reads CASSLSVSPQLAGLETQYF. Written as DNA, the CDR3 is TGTGCCAGCAGCTTATCGGTCAGCCCCCAACTAGCGGGGCTAGAGACCCAGTACTTC.

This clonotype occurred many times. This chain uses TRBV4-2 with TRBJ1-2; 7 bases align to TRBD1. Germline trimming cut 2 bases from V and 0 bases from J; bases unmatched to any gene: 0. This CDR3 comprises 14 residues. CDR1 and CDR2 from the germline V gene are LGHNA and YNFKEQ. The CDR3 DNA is TGTGCCAGCAGCCAAACAGGGGCTAACTATGGCTACACCTTC. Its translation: CASSQTGANYGYTF.

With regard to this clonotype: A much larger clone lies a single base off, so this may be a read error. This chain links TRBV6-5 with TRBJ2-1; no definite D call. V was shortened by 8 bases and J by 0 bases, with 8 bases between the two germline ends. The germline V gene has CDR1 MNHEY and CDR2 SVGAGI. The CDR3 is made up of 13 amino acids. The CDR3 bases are TGTGCCAGCGGTTCGAGCTCCTACAATGAGCAGTTCTTC. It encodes CASGSSSYNEQFF.

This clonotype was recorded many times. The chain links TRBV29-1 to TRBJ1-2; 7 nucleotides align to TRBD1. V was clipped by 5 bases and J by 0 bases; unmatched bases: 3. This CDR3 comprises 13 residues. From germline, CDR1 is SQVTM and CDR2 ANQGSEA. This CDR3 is CSVQGGTNYGYTF. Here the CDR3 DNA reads TGCAGCGTTCAGGGGGGGACTAACTATGGCTACACCTTC.

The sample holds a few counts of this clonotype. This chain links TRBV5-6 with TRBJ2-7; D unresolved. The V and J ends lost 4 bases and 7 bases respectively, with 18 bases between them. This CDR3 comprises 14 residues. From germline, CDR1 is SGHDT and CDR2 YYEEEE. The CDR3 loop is CASSQTSGPQEQYF. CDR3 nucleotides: TGTGCCAGCAGCCAAACGTCAGGCCCCCAGGAGCAGTACTTC.

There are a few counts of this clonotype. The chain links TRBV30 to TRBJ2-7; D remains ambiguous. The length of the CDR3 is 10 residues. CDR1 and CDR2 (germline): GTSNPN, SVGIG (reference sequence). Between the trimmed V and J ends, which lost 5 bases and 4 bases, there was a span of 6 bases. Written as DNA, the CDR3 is TGTGCCTGGGGTACATACGAGCAGTACTTC. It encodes CAWGTYEQYF. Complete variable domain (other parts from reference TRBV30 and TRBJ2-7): SQTIHQWPATLVQPVGSPLSLECTVEGTSNPNLYWYRQAAGRGLQLLFYSVGIGQISSEVPQNLSASRPQDRQFILSSKKLLLSDSGFYLCAWGTYEQYFGPGTRLTVT.

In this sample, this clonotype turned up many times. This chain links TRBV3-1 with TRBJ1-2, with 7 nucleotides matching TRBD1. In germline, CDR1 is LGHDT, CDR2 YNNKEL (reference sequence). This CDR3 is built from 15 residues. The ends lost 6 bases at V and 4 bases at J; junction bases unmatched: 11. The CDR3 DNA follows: TGTGCCAGCAGAGAAGAGGGACAGACATCCTATGGCTACACCTTC. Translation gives CASREEGQTSYGYTF. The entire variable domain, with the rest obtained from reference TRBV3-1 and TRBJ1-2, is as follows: DTAVSQTPKYLVTQMGNDKSIKCEQNLGHDTMYWYKQDSKKFLKIMFSYNNKELIINETVPNRFSPKSPDKAHLNLHINSLELGDSAVYFCASREEGQTSYGYTFGSGTRLTVV.

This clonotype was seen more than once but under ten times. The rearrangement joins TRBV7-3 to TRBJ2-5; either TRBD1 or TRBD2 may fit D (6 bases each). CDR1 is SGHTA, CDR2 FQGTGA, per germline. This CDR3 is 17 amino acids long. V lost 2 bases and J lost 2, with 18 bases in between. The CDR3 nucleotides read TGTGCCAGCAGCTTAGGAGGGGGGTCCCGGGATCAAGAGACCCAGTACTTC. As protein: CASSLGGGSRDQETQYF.

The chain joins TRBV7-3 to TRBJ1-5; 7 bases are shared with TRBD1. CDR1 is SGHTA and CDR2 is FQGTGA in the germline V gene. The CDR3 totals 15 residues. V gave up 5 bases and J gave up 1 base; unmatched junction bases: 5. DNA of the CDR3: TGTGCCAGCAGCAAGACAGGGATGAGCAATCAGCCCCAGCATTTT. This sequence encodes CASSKTGMSNQPQHF.

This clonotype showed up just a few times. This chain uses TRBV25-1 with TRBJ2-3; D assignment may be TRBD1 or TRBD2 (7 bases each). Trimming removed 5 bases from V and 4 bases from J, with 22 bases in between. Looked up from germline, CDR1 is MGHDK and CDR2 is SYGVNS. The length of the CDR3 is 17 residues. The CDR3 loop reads CASSLPLGRGHADTQYF. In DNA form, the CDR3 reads TGTGCCAGCAGTTTACCCCTGGGGAGGGGGCACGCAGATACGCAGTATTTT.

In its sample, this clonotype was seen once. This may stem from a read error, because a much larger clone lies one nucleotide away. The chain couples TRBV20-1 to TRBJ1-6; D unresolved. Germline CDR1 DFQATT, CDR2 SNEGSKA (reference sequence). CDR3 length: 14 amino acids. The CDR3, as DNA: TGCCGTGCTCAGGAGAGCTCCTATAATTCACCCCTCCACTTT. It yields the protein CRAQESSYNSPLHF.

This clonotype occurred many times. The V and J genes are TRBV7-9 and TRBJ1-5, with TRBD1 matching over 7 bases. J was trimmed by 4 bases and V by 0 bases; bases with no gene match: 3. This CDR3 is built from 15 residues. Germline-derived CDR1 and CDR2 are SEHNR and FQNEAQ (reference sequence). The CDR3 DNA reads TGTGCCAGCAGCTTAGCCGGGACAGTTAATCAGCCCCAGCATTTT. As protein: CASSLAGTVNQPQHF.

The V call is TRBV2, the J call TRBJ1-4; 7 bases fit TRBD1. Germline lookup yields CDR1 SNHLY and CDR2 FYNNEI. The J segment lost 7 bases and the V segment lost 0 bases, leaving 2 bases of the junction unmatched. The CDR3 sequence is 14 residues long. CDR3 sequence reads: CASSEAGTAEKLFF. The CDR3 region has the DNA TGTGCCAGCAGTGAAGCCGGGACAGCTGAAAAACTGTTTTTT.

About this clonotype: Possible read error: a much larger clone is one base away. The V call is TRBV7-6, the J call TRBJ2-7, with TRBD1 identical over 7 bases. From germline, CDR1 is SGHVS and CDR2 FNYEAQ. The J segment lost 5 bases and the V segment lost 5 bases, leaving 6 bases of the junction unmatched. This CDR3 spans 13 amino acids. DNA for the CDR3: TGTGCCAGCAGCGCAGACAGGGCGGACGAGCAGTACTTC. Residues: CASSADRADEQYF.

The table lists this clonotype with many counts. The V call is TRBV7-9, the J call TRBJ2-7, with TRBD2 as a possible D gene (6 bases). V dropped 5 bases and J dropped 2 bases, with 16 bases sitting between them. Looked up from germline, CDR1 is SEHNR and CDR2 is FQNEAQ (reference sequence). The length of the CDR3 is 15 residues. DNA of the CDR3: TGTGCCAGCAGCCCTCTGAGGCTAGCGACCTACGAGCAGTACTTC. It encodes CASSPLRLATYEQYF.

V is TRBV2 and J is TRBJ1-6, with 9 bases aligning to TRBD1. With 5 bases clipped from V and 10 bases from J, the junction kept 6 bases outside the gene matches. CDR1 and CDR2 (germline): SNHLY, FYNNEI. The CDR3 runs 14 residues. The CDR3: CASSLQGAKSPLHF. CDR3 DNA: TGTGCCAGCAGTTTACAGGGGGCGAAGTCACCCCTCCACTTT.

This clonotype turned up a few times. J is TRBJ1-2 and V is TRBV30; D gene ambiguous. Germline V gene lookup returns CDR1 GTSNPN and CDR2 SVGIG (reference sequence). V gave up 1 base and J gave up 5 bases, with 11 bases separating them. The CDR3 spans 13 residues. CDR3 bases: TGTGCCTGGAGTGAAGGGCGTATTTATGGCTACACCTTC. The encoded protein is CAWSEGRIYGYTF.

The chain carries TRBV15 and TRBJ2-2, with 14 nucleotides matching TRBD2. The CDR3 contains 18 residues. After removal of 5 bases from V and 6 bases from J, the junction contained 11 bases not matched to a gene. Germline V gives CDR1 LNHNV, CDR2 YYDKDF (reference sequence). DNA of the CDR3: TGTGCCACCAGCCTACCGGGACTAGCGGGAGTAGCGTCCGGGGAGCTGTTTTTT. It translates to CATSLPGLAGVASGELFF. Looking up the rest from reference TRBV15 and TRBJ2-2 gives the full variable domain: DAMVIQNPRYQVTQFGKPVTLSCSQTLNHNVMYWYQQKSSQAPKLLFHYYDKDFNNEADTPDNFQSRRPNTSFCFLDIRSPGLGDTAMYLCATSLPGLAGVASGELFFGEGSRLTVL.

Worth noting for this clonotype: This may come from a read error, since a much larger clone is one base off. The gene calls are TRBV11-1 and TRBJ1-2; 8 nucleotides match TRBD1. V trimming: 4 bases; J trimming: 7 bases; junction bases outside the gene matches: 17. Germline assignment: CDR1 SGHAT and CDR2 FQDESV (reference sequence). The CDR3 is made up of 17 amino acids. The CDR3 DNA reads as TGTGCCAGCAGCTCAGAACGCAGGGGGCCTAGTCTGATTGGCTACACCTTC. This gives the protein CASSSERRGPSLIGYTF.

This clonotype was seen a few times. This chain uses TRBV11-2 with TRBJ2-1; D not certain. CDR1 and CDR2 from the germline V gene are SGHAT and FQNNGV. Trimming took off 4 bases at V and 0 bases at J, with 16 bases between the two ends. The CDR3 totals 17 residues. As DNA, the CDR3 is TGTGCCAGCAGCTCCCCTGTTGACGGAACCTCCTACAATGAGCAGTTCTTC. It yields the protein CASSSPVDGTSYNEQFF.